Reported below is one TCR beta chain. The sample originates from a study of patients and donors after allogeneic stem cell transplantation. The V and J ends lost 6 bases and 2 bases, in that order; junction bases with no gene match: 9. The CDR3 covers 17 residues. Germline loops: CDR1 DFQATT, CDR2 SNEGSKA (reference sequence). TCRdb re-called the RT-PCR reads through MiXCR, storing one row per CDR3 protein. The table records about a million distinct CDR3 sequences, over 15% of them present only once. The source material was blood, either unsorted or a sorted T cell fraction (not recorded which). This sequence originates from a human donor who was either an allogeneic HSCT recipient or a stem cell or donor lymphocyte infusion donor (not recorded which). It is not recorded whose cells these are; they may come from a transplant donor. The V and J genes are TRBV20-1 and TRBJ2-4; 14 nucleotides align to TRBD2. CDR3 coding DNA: TGCAGTGCCCTGGGACTAGCGGGAGACGGAACCAAAAACATTCAGTACTTC. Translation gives CSALGLAGDGTKNIQYF.